One TCR beta chain is described in this entry. This receptor's antigen is unknown. No per-base quality is available; no much larger clone lies one base away. This sample was taken from a study of tissue T cells after allogeneic stem cell transplantation (dated by TCRdb to between 2021 and 2024). As for the study more broadly: When multiple samples of a tissue were available, H&E sections were reviewed by a pathologist, and samples with histologically apparent lymphocytes were prioritized for sequencing. Using research autopsies of patients with and without GVHD, plus mouse models of GVHD, the study profiled TCR beta repertoires across many tissues. On the human side, the study was prospective and observational, with no blinding or randomization. Study-wide conclusions, independent of this receptor: Only a few T cell clones appeared in more than one patient, yet motif-based clustering showed tissue-specific repertoire signatures that were shared between patients. In both patients and mice, T cells from blood and spleen covered only a limited part of the TCR repertoire found in tissues. No blood samples were available for the non-GVHD comparator patients. Sampling depth was acknowledged as a limitation, and the patient cohort was both small and clinically heterogeneous. Within patients, how anatomically similar tissues were was a major factor shaping TCR repertoire composition, regardless of disease or transplant status. Which tissue TCRs were alloreactive or antigen-specific was not determined in the study, and some of the clones might have been host cells that persisted.

The protocol used for the library was the immunoSEQ multiplex PCR assay. TCRbeta CDR3 sequencing was done by Adaptive Biotechnologies at survey depth, reporting CDR3 sequences, V/J genes, productive frequency and template counts. Amplification of TCR beta CDR3 regions was performed from genomic DNA rather than from RNA. The source study handled its data this way. Jensen-Shannon divergence served to quantify pairwise repertoire overlap between tissues, with 0 meaning identical and 1 meaning complete divergence. Tissues were grouped by single-linkage agglomerative hierarchical clustering of pairwise JSD values, and the clustering results were shown as dendrograms. GLIPH2 was run on all patient samples with simulation_depth 1000, kmer_min_depth 3 and cdr3_length_cutoff 8, and groups with more than two unique CDR3s were retained. A standardized tissue-overlap score was generated by extrapolating Jaccard GLIPH-group overlap across patients to a standard repertoire size of 1000 clones. Linear mixed-effect models, with tissue included as a fixed effect and individual included as a random effect, were used to assess associations of diversity with clinical or experimental variables. TCRdb obtained this table from immuneACCESS and retained in-frame rearrangements with V and J assigned. These tables miss some clones; where compared with another copy, unresolved V genes account for less than half of the shortfall, and the remainder is unexplained. That table is the source of V, J and clone size, and D and trimming were worked out from the DNA. Here the sample has approximately 6,500 clones; around 70% occur a single time. The ten largest clonotypes hold roughly 7% of the sample.

In light of the paper, this sample's time point label describes: human tissue collected at research (rapid) autopsy. Three non-HCT comparator patients who had other cancers, at least five GI tract samples, and no known GI disease at death were chosen retrospectively. After a median post-mortem interval of roughly 9.9 hours, the autopsy tissues collected included GI sites spanning esophagus to rectum, along with liver, skin and lymphoid organs including spleen. Autopsy specimens were bisected, with one portion flash-frozen in liquid nitrogen and the remainder formalin-fixed, and GI outer muscle layers were removed. To extract genomic DNA from frozen tissues, either the Mag-Bind Blood & Tissue DNA HDQ 96 Kit on a Chemagic 360 or the DNeasy Blood & Tissue Kit was used. Because of concern about red blood cell contamination, the extracted DNA went through further purification with the Genomic DNA Clean & Concentrator-25 kit.

There are 11 amino acids in the CDR3, from cysteine to phenylalanine inclusive. The retained sequence is limited to the CDR3, 33 bases, with the frame set at the first base. V is clipped by 1 base and J by 15 bases, and the sequence between their germline boundaries is 10 bases long. Sequences SEHNR (CDR1) and FQNEAQ (CDR2) are obtained from the germline V gene (reference sequence). The source material was tissue from the rectum, sampled at autopsy. This receptor was identified in a woman aged 18 to 55 with breast cancer. The V gene is TRBV7-9 and the J gene is TRBJ2-1, and possibly TRBD2, on 6 matching bases. CDR3 reads: CASSLGGAGFF. The nucleotides read TGTGCCAGCAGCTTAGGGGGAGCGGGGTTCTTC.